These T cell receptor beta chains were read from a single sample in a study of blood T cell repertoires in COVID-19. Sequencing used immunoSEQ multiplex PCR; TCRdb keeps in-frame clones, though not all of them. The sample lists approximately 400,000 clones; about 91% were seen once. The specimen was peripheral blood. Receptors originate from a woman between 45 and 65 years old with COVID-19, enrolled during active disease. Each CDR3 is given with its conserved first and last residue. Each record gives: CDR3 DNA, CDR3 protein, V gene, clone size, J gene, D gene. The D gene is left open where the match is weak. The size field is filled for only some rows; it gives once, few, many or a size class.

DNA: TGTGCCATCAGTGAGTCAGAGACAGGGAATTCTGAAGCTTTCTTT
CDR3: CAISESETGNSEAFF
V: TRBV10-3
size: .
J: TRBJ1-1
D: TRBD1

DNA: TGTGCCAGCAGCTTAGTATGGGAGGGCACTGAAGCTTTCTTT
CDR3: CASSLVWEGTEAFF
V: TRBV7-2
size: .
J: TRBJ1-1
D: .

DNA: TGCGCCAGCAGCTTTCTACCTCGGACAGACGGAAACACCATATATTTT
CDR3: CASSFLPRTDGNTIYF
V: TRBV5-1
size: .
J: TRBJ1-3
D: .

DNA: TGTGCCAGCAACCTTGCGGGAAAAGAGACCCAGTACTTC
CDR3: CASNLAGKETQYF
V: TRBV28
size: .
J: TRBJ2-5
D: .

DNA: TGTGCCAGCAGCCTGGGGCTAGAGACCCAGTACTTC
CDR3: CASSLGLETQYF
V: TRBV7-2
size: .
J: TRBJ2-5
D: .

DNA: TGTGCCTGGAGTGTATTAGTGAGCTCTGGAAACACCATATATTTT
CDR3: CAWSVLVSSGNTIYF
V: TRBV30
size: .
J: TRBJ1-3
D: .

DNA: TGTGCCAGCAGCTCGTATAATGAAAAACTGTTTTTT
CDR3: CASSSYNEKLFF
V: TRBV7-9
size: .
J: TRBJ1-4
D: .

DNA: TGCAGCGTTGCGGGGGGGGGCTATGGCTACACCTTC
CDR3: CSVAGGGYGYTF
V: TRBV29-1
size: .
J: TRBJ1-2
D: .

DNA: TGTGCCACCAGATTTGGGAAGGGGTGGTACTATGGCTACACCTTC
CDR3: CATRFGKGWYYGYTF
V: TRBV2
size: .
J: TRBJ1-2
D: .

DNA: TGTGCCAGCAGCCAAGAAGGACAGGGCACAGATACGCAGTATTTT
CDR3: CASSQEGQGTDTQYF
V: TRBV3-1/TRBV3-2
size: .
J: TRBJ2-3
D: TRBD1

DNA: TGCAGTGCTAGTGGAAGGACAGGTGAAGCTTTCTTT
CDR3: CSASGRTGEAFF
V: TRBV20-1
size: .
J: TRBJ1-1
D: TRBD1

DNA: TGTGCCAGCAGCGTAGACTGGGGCAGACACACTGAAGCTTTCTTT
CDR3: CASSVDWGRHTEAFF
V: TRBV9
size: .
J: TRBJ1-1
D: .

DNA: TGTGCCAGCAGTGAGTCCACTGAAGCTTTCTTT
CDR3: CASSESTEAFF
V: TRBV12-3/TRBV12-4
size: few
J: TRBJ1-1
D: .

DNA: TGTGCCAGCGGACTTACCTTTGGTAGCCCCGGGGAGACCCAGTACTTC
CDR3: CASGLTFGSPGETQYF
V: TRBV11-2
size: .
J: TRBJ2-5
D: .

DNA: TGTGCCAGCAGGAAGGGGCTTTCTAACTATGGCTACACCTTC
CDR3: CASRKGLSNYGYTF
V: TRBV2
size: .
J: TRBJ1-2
D: .

DNA: TGCGCCAGCAGCTGGACAGGTCACACAGATACGCAGTATTTT
CDR3: CASSWTGHTDTQYF
V: TRBV5-1
size: once
J: TRBJ2-3
D: TRBD1

DNA: TGTGCCACCAGTGATGTGAACAGGGGGGACTATGGCTACACCTTC
CDR3: CATSDVNRGDYGYTF
V: TRBV24-1
size: .
J: TRBJ1-2
D: TRBD1

DNA: TGTGCCAGTAAGTCGACACTTGGCTCTGGGGCCAACGTCCTGACTTTC
CDR3: CASKSTLGSGANVLTF
V: TRBV19
size: .
J: TRBJ2-6
D: .

DNA: TGTGCCAGCAGCACCCGGGACAGGGACTATGGCTACACCTTC
CDR3: CASSTRDRDYGYTF
V: TRBV9
size: .
J: TRBJ1-2
D: TRBD1

DNA: TGTGCCAGCAGTTACTCACCGGCAGGGGTTGGATCGGGGCAGTACTTC
CDR3: CASSYSPAGVGSGQYF
V: TRBV6-6
size: .
J: TRBJ2-7
D: .

DNA: TGCGCCAGCAGCTTGGAGGGACTCCCCTCCTACAATGAGCAGTTCTTC
CDR3: CASSLEGLPSYNEQFF
V: TRBV5-1
size: .
J: TRBJ2-1
D: .

DNA: TGCGCCAGCAGAACAGGGCAGGATACTGAAGCTTTCTTT
CDR3: CASRTGQDTEAFF
V: TRBV5-1
size: .
J: TRBJ1-1
D: .

DNA: TGTGCCAGCAGCTTGGTACAGGGTCGGGATACGCAGTATTTT
CDR3: CASSLVQGRDTQYF
V: TRBV5-6
size: .
J: TRBJ2-3
D: .

DNA: TGTGCCAGCAGTGATCGGGGTCGCTACGAGCAGTACTTC
CDR3: CASSDRGRYEQYF
V: TRBV2
size: .
J: TRBJ2-7
D: .

DNA: TGTGCCAGCAGACCTGACAGGGGATCCTACGAGCAGTACTTC
CDR3: CASRPDRGSYEQYF
V: TRBV2
size: .
J: TRBJ2-7
D: TRBD1

DNA: TGTGCCAGCAGCGTAGTTGGGGGCCTGGAGACCCAGTACTTC
CDR3: CASSVVGGLETQYF
V: TRBV9
size: .
J: TRBJ2-5
D: .

DNA: TGTGCCAGCAGCAGGGACAGGGAGGTCCCTGAAGCTTTCTTT
CDR3: CASSRDREVPEAFF
V: TRBV5-4
size: .
J: TRBJ1-1
D: TRBD1

DNA: TGTGCCAGCAGCTTATCCTACAGGGGAAGGTCCTACGAGCAGTACTTC
CDR3: CASSLSYRGRSYEQYF
V: TRBV7-9
size: .
J: TRBJ2-7
D: TRBD1

DNA: TGTGCCAGCAGCCTATCCCTCACTAGCACAGATACGCAGTATTTT
CDR3: CASSLSLTSTDTQYF
V: TRBV6-6
size: .
J: TRBJ2-3
D: .

DNA: TGTGCCAGCAGCCATCGTAGGGGGGGAGGGGAGCAGTACTTC
CDR3: CASSHRRGGGEQYF
V: TRBV3-1/TRBV3-2
size: .
J: TRBJ2-7
D: .

DNA: TGTGCCTGGAGTGTAGTGGGGACAGGGCCCCAGCCCCAGCATTTT
CDR3: CAWSVVGTGPQPQHF
V: TRBV30
size: .
J: TRBJ1-5
D: TRBD1

DNA: TGTGCCAGCAAGGGGGGGGATGGCTACACCTTC
CDR3: CASKGGDGYTF
V: TRBV27
size: .
J: TRBJ1-2
D: .

DNA: TGTGCCAGCTCACCAAGACAGGGGGCGTTGAGACTGTTTTTT
CDR3: CASSPRQGALRLFF
V: TRBV18
size: .
J: TRBJ1-4
D: TRBD1

DNA: TGCGCCAGCAGTGAGTCGGGCGGGGGGACCGGGGAGCTGTTTTTT
CDR3: CASSESGGGTGELFF
V: TRBV10-2
size: .
J: TRBJ2-2
D: TRBD2

DNA: TGTGCCAGTAGTCCGACAGGGGGAAATCAGCCCCAGCATTTT
CDR3: CASSPTGGNQPQHF
V: TRBV19
size: .
J: TRBJ1-5
D: TRBD1

DNA: TGCGCCAGCAGTTACGGAGTAAGGGGGGGGAGCACAGATACGCAGTATTTT
CDR3: CASSYGVRGGSTDTQYF
V: TRBV5-1
size: once
J: TRBJ2-3
D: .

DNA: TGTGCCATCAGTCCGACAGGGTCCAGCTCTGGAAACACCATATATTTT
CDR3: CAISPTGSSSGNTIYF
V: TRBV10-3
size: few
J: TRBJ1-3
D: TRBD1

DNA: TGTGCCATCAGTGAGTCGGGGGGACCTAATGAAAAACTGTTTTTT
CDR3: CAISESGGPNEKLFF
V: TRBV10-3
size: .
J: TRBJ1-4
D: .

DNA: TGTGCCAGCAGTGAAGAGGCAGGGACTGAAGCTTTCTTT
CDR3: CASSEEAGTEAFF
V: TRBV6-1
size: .
J: TRBJ1-1
D: .

DNA: TGTGCCTGGATACGGAACAGAAATAACTATGGCTACACCTTC
CDR3: CAWIRNRNNYGYTF
V: TRBV30
size: .
J: TRBJ1-2
D: .

DNA: TGCAGCGCCGGGGGACAGCTGAACACTGAAGCTTTCTTT
CDR3: CSAGGQLNTEAFF
V: TRBV29-1
size: few
J: TRBJ1-1
D: TRBD1

DNA: TGTGCCAGCAGTTTATCTTCGACAGGGGGAAATTCACCCCTCCACTTT
CDR3: CASSLSSTGGNSPLHF
V: TRBV27
size: .
J: TRBJ1-6
D: TRBD1

DNA: TGTGCCAGCAGTTTGAGCGGGAATGGAAACAGACCCCTCCACTTT
CDR3: CASSLSGNGNRPLHF
V: TRBV27
size: .
J: TRBJ1-6
D: .

DNA: TGTGCCAGCAGCCAGTCTATAAACACTGAAGCTTTCTTT
CDR3: CASSQSINTEAFF
V: TRBV3-1/TRBV3-2
size: once
J: TRBJ1-1
D: .

DNA: TGTGCCAGCAGCCCCGGGACAGGGCAGGAGCAGTACTTC
CDR3: CASSPGTGQEQYF
V: TRBV7-3
size: .
J: TRBJ2-7
D: TRBD1

DNA: TGTGCCAGCAGCAACCCCGGGACTAGCTCCTACAATGAGCAGTTCTTC
CDR3: CASSNPGTSSYNEQFF
V: TRBV7-9
size: .
J: TRBJ2-1
D: TRBD2

DNA: TGTGCCAGCAGCCAACGGGGGGACAACACTGAAGCTTTCTTT
CDR3: CASSQRGDNTEAFF
V: TRBV6-5
size: .
J: TRBJ1-1
D: .

DNA: TGTGCCAGCAGAGGCGGACTACACGAGCAGTACTTC
CDR3: CASRGGLHEQYF
V: TRBV2
size: .
J: TRBJ2-7
D: .

DNA: TGTGCCTGGATGGGCCCCTCTTTCACCGGGGAGCTGTTTTTT
CDR3: CAWMGPSFTGELFF
V: TRBV30
size: .
J: TRBJ2-2
D: .

DNA: TGTGCCAGCAGCACCGCTCCATCTAGGACTGAAGCTTTCTTT
CDR3: CASSTAPSRTEAFF
V: TRBV9
size: .
J: TRBJ1-1
D: .

DNA: TGTGCCAGCTCGGGGGGCATCGAAGCTTTCTTT
CDR3: CASSGGIEAFF
V: TRBV12-3/TRBV12-4
size: .
J: TRBJ1-1
D: .

DNA: TGTGCCAGCAGCCCCTCGGGGGGGACCGGAAACACCATATATTTT
CDR3: CASSPSGGTGNTIYF
V: TRBV9
size: .
J: TRBJ1-3
D: .

DNA: TGTGCCAGCAGGACGCGGAGCGGGGGGGCCGGGGATACGCAGTATTTT
CDR3: CASRTRSGGAGDTQYF
V: TRBV2
size: .
J: TRBJ2-3
D: TRBD2